This T cell receptor beta chain was profiled in a study of CD8+CD57+ T cells in acquired aplastic anemia. Study in general: On average, sorted CD4+ and CD8+ cells gave 3 to 4 ug of DNA. Findings of the study overall: With respect to CD8+ Simpson's diversity, patients and controls did not differ significantly.

The CDR3 runs 16 residues. V shed 2 bases and J shed 5 bases, with 15 bases lying between them. It was genomic DNA that served as the template for profiling TCR beta VDJ and CDR3. One entry per CDR3 protein, called by TCRdb with MiXCR from the reads. The data show 450,000 to 600,000 distinct CDR3 sequences, with approximately 33% seen just once and roughly 0.8% held by the top ten. Before being chosen for sequencing, patients had shown CD8+CD57+ cell expansion by flow cytometry. As a group, the patients uniformly had severe acquired aplastic anemia. Of note for this clonotype: The antigen is unknown.

The chain uses TRBV12-3 or TRBV12-4 and TRBJ1-4; D remains unclear. Sequencing was performed on sorted CD4+, CD8+, or CD8+CD57+ T cells (not recorded which) from PBMCs. This clonotype was sampled from a human donor with aplastic anemia. The CDR3 DNA reads TGTGCCAGCAGTTTAAGCCGAGGCCAGTACAATGAAAAACTGTTTTTT. It yields the protein CASSLSRGQYNEKLFF.